The table lists the clone carrying this T cell receptor beta chain with a count of one. These data are taken from a study of control samples from healthy donors and cancer patients. Measured with immunoSEQ multiplex PCR; TCRdb has only the in-frame clones, and not every one. This table holds around 120,000 clones, 75% to 90% found once. What was sequenced was PBMCs. This TCR came from a woman between 45 and 60 years old with colorectal cancer.

CDR3 sequence: CASSPAMMDSNYGYTF. The CDR3, as DNA: TGTGCCAGCTCACCTGCGATGATGGACTCTAACTATGGCTACACCTTC. The chain recombines TRBV18 with TRBJ1-2; no clear D. CDR1 and CDR2 from the germline V gene are KGHSH and LQKENI. Trimming left V 3 bases short and J 0 bases short, with 14 bases between. The CDR3 extends over 16 amino acids.